This T cell receptor (beta chain) was obtained from a study of cytomegalovirus exposure and HLA in healthy donors. Study findings and constraints: Cytomegalovirus status was reportedly diagnosed by the classifier with high specificity and sensitivity. Later analysis identified a missense DCLRE1C variant that was linked to TCR beta V- and J-gene trimming. In vitro work confirmed that a few CMV-associated chains recognize CMV antigens.

The PCR made use of 60 Vbeta and 13 Jbeta primers. Some clones are missing from TCRdb's copy, which holds only in-frame ones; the method was immunoSEQ multiplex PCR. Altogether over 150,000 clones are present, more than 80% being singletons, with the ten largest covering around 5%. On this clone itself: What it binds is not known.

The CDR3 is made up of 19 amino acids. Germline V gives CDR1 LGHNA, CDR2 YNFKEQ. V shed 0 bases and J 8 bases; nucleotides not matched to a gene: 13. Sequenced sample: PBMCs. The source is a man between 18 and 35 years old in good health and CMV-seronegative. The V call is TRBV4-2, the J call TRBJ2-2; 12 bases map to TRBD2. DNA for the CDR3: TGTGCCAGCAGCCAAGAAGCCGGAGAGCTAGCGGGAGGGGGTGGGGAGCTGTTTTTT. The encoded protein is CASSQEAGELAGGGGELFF.